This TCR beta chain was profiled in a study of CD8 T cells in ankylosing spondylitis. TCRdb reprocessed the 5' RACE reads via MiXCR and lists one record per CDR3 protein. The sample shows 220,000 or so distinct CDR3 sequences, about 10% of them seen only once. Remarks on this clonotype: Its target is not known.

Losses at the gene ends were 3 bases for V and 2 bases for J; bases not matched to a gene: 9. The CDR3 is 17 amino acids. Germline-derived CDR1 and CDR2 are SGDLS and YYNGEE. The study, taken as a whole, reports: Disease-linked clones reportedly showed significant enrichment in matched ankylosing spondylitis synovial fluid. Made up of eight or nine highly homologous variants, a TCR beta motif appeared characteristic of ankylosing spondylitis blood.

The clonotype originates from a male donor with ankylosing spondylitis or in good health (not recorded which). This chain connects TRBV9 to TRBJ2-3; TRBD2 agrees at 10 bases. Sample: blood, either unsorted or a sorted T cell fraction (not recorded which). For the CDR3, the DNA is TGTGCCAGCAGCGCAAAAGCGGGGGGGCTTACCACAGATACGCAGTATTTT. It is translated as CASSAKAGGLTTDTQYF.